Presented here are 2 T cell receptor beta chains from one specimen sequenced in a study of CD8 T cells in ankylosing spondylitis. TCRdb passed the 5' RACE reads through MiXCR, listing each CDR3 protein once. This table has fewer than 180,000 distinct CDR3 sequences, under 55% appearing once. Sequenced sample: synovial fluid, either unsorted or a sorted T cell fraction (not recorded which). These receptors all stem from a male donor with ankylosing spondylitis.

This clonotype was detected only a few times. This chain joins TRBV4-1 and TRBJ1-5; tentatively, D is TRBD1 (5 bases). V dropped 0 bases and J dropped 9 bases, with 12 bases sitting between them. The CDR3 covers 14 residues. CDR1 and CDR2 from the germline V gene are MGHRA and YSYEKL. The CDR3 region has the DNA TGCGCCAGCAGCCAAGATCATGGGGCATGGCCCCAGCATTTT. This sequence encodes CASSQDHGAWPQHF.

V gene TRBV3-1 combines with J gene TRBJ2-2, with D perhaps matching TRBD2 (6 bases). The V and J ends lost 4 bases and 3 bases respectively, with 12 bases between them. CDR1 and CDR2 from the germline V gene are LGHDT and YNNKEL (reference sequence). CDR3 length: 15 amino acids. The CDR3 nucleotides read TGTGCCAGCAGCCCTCCGGGAGTCGACACCGGGGAGCTGTTTTTT. As protein: CASSPPGVDTGELFF.